Listed below are T cell receptor beta chains from one sample, sequenced in a study of CD8 T cells in Susac syndrome. TCRdb analysed the immunoSEQ multiplex PCR reads with MiXCR anew, one entry per CDR3 protein. The sample lists 200,000 or so distinct CDR3 sequences; around nine tenths were seen once. The sample comprised CD8+ T cells from PBMCs. These receptors were obtained from a human donor with multiple sclerosis. The CDR3 runs from the conserved cysteine through the conserved F or W. The D gene is left open where the match is weak. Not every row has a clone size; where given, it reads once, few, many or a size class.

.	TRBJ1-1	TRBV9	.	TGTGCCAGCAGCGTATCTGACGAGGGGAGTGAAGCTTTCTTT	CASSVSDEGSEAFF
.	TRBJ2-6	TRBV4-3	.	TGCGCCAGCAGCCAAGTGCGGAGCTCTGGGGCCAACGTCCTGACTTTC	CASSQVRSSGANVLTF
.	TRBJ1-2	TRBV5-1	.	TGCGCCAGCAGCTTGTTAGGGAATGGCTACACCTTC	CASSLLGNGYTF
TRBD1	TRBJ1-1	TRBV27	.	TGTGCCAGCAGGCTCACCGGGACAGGGGGCACTGAAGCTTTCTTT	CASRLTGTGGTEAFF
.	TRBJ2-5	TRBV19	.	TGTGCCAGTAGTATAGAAAGAGAGGAGACCCAGTACTTC	CASSIEREETQYF
.	TRBJ1-5	TRBV5-5	.	TGTGCCAGCAGCTTGGACCGGGACATGGGTCAGCCCCAGCATTTT	CASSLDRDMGQPQHF
.	TRBJ2-2	TRBV7-9	.	TGTGCCAGCACCTCGACCAACACCGGGGAGCTGTTTTTT	CASTSTNTGELFF
.	TRBJ2-7	TRBV27	.	TGTGCCAGCAGTTTTATGGGGGTTCCTTTTGAGAACGAGCAGTACTTC	CASSFMGVPFENEQYF
.	TRBJ2-7	TRBV5-6	.	TGTGCCAGCAGCTTGATGGGGCGCGAGCAGTACTTC	CASSLMGREQYF
TRBD1	TRBJ1-5	TRBV27	.	TGTGCGATCGGACAGGGTACTCAGCCCCAGCATTTT	CAIGQGTQPQHF
.	TRBJ2-3	TRBV9	.	TGTGCCAGCAGCGCCCCCCCGGGGCACACAGATACGCAGTATTTT	CASSAPPGHTDTQYF
.	TRBJ2-1	TRBV20-1	.	TGCAGTGCCAGACCGGACAGCAATGAGCAGTTCTTC	CSARPDSNEQFF
TRBD2	TRBJ2-1	TRBV9	.	TGTGCCAGCAGCGTGGGAGTCGGGCGGGGGGGCCTTTACGAGCAGTTCTTC	CASSVGVGRGGLYEQFF
.	TRBJ2-1	TRBV9	once	TGTGCCAGCAGCGTAGGGGGGCCTCTTACTGAGCAGTTCTTC	CASSVGGPLTEQFF
.	TRBJ2-3	TRBV9	.	TGTGCCAGCAGCGTCGCCGGCGCCGGAAACACAGATACGCAGTATTTT	CASSVAGAGNTDTQYF
.	TRBJ1-4	TRBV30	.	TGTGCCTGGAGATGGGACGGGAATGAAAAACTGTTTTTT	CAWRWDGNEKLFF
TRBD1	TRBJ2-7	TRBV5-4	.	TGTGCCAGCAGCCAGTGGGACAGCGCCTACGAGCAGTACTTC	CASSQWDSAYEQYF
TRBD1	TRBJ2-7	TRBV7-8	.	TGTGCCAGCAGGACAGGGCACGAGCAGTACTTC	CASRTGHEQYF
TRBD2	TRBJ2-7	TRBV7-9	.	TGTGCCAGCAGCTTAGCAGCGGGAGTGAACGAGCAGTACTTC	CASSLAAGVNEQYF
.	TRBJ1-2	TRBV12-3/TRBV12-4	.	TGTGCCAGCAGCTTAACCCCATCCCCGACAGCAGGTGGCTACACCTTC	CASSLTPSPTAGGYTF
TRBD2	TRBJ2-3	TRBV4-1	.	TGCGCCAGCAGCCAAGACCTAGCGGGGGCTAGCACAGATACGCAGTATTTT	CASSQDLAGASTDTQYF
.	TRBJ2-7	TRBV23-1	.	TGCGCCAGCAGCCGCATGACTCGGACCGAGCAGTACTTC	CASSRMTRTEQYF
.	TRBJ1-1	TRBV30	.	TGTGCCTGGACGGTTTCGGGGGCTGACTCTGAAGCTTTCTTT	CAWTVSGADSEAFF
.	TRBJ1-3	TRBV7-9	.	TGTGCCAGCAGTTTAGGGGGAAACACCATATATTTT	CASSLGGNTIYF
.	TRBJ2-1	TRBV4-3	.	TGCGCCAGCAGCCAAGATAACGGACTACTGGGGTCCTACTCCTACAATGAGCAGTTCTTC	CASSQDNGLLGSYSYNEQFF
.	TRBJ2-3	TRBV4-1	.	TGCGCCAGCAGGCCGACAGTGAGCACAGATACGCAGTATTTT	CASRPTVSTDTQYF
.	TRBJ2-1	TRBV6-4	.	TGTGCCAGCAGTGACTCTGGTGAGCAGTTCTTC	CASSDSGEQFF
.	TRBJ1-2	TRBV5-6	.	TGTGCCAGCAGCAGAGGGCCCGTGGAATATGGCTACACCTTC	CASSRGPVEYGYTF
TRBD1	TRBJ1-2	TRBV7-9	once	TGTGCCAGCAGCTTAGCTCCTGGGGACAGGGAATTCTATGGCTACACCTTC	CASSLAPGDREFYGYTF
.	TRBJ2-5	TRBV1	.	TGCACCAGCAGCCAAGATCCACCGAAACAAGAGACCCAGTACTTC	CTSSQDPPKQETQYF
.	TRBJ1-1	TRBV27	.	TGTGCCAGCAGTTCCTCCACCGTCATGAACACTGAAGCTTTCTTT	CASSSSTVMNTEAFF
.	TRBJ1-1	TRBV25-1	.	TGTGCCAGCAGTGTGACTTCGAACACTGAAGCTTTCTTT	CASSVTSNTEAFF
.	TRBJ2-5	TRBV6-6	.	TGTGCCAGCAGTTACACACCTGCAGAGACCCAGTACTTC	CASSYTPAETQYF
.	TRBJ1-2	TRBV12-3/TRBV12-4	.	TGTGCCAGCAGTTCCACAGAAGACCGCTATGGCTACACCTTC	CASSSTEDRYGYTF
.	TRBJ1-1	TRBV19	.	TGTGCCAGTGGAAGGGGGTCGAACACTGAAGCTTTCTTT	CASGRGSNTEAFF
.	TRBJ2-7	TRBV29-1	few	TGCAGCGTTGCGCCCGGGACCTACGAGCAGTACTTC	CSVAPGTYEQYF
.	TRBJ2-7	TRBV9	.	TGTGCCAGCAGCTATGGGGACGCCTACGAGCAGTACTTC	CASSYGDAYEQYF
TRBD2	TRBJ2-5	TRBV27	once	TGTGCCAGCAGTCTAGGACTAGACTCTATGGAGACCCAGTACTTC	CASSLGLDSMETQYF
.	TRBJ1-6	TRBV3-1	.	TGTGCCAGCCACATTGGTCACCGACGGGGTTCACCCCTCCACTTT	CASHIGHRRGSPLHF
TRBD1	TRBJ1-3	TRBV7-9	.	TGTGCCAGCAGCTTTGGGGGACAGGCCTATTTT	CASSFGGQAYF
.	TRBJ1-1	TRBV4-1	once	TGCGCCAGCAGCCAAGGTCCAGTGAACACTGAAGCTTTCTTT	CASSQGPVNTEAFF
.	TRBJ2-1	TRBV12-3/TRBV12-4	.	TGTGCCAGCAGTTCCAGGGTCGATGAGCAGTTCTTC	CASSSRVDEQFF
.	TRBJ1-1	TRBV2	.	TGTGCCAGCACCTACGACAGTGAAGCTTTCTTT	CASTYDSEAFF
TRBD1	TRBJ2-7	TRBV20-1	.	TGCAGTGCTAGGGGGGACAGGGAGCCCTACGAGCAGTACTTC	CSARGDREPYEQYF
TRBD1	TRBJ2-7	TRBV11-1	.	TGTGCCAGCAGCTTAGTAACCGGGACAGGGGTCTACGAGCAGTACTTC	CASSLVTGTGVYEQYF
TRBD1	TRBJ2-5	TRBV7-9	once	TGTGCCAGCAGCTCAACGGCCCACAGGGGTGGCGCAGAGACCCAGTACTTC	CASSSTAHRGGAETQYF
.	TRBJ2-1	TRBV5-4	.	TGTGCCAGCAGCCCTAATCGCAATGAGCAGTTCTTC	CASSPNRNEQFF
.	TRBJ1-2	TRBV11-2	once	TGTGCCAGCAGCTCAAGACCCTATGGCTACACCTTC	CASSSRPYGYTF
.	TRBJ1-2	TRBV30	.	TGTGCCTGGAGATCCCCTCCGGGGGGTGGCTACACCTTC	CAWRSPPGGGYTF
TRBD1	TRBJ2-7	TRBV7-8	.	TGTGCCAGCAGCTTGGGGACAGGGGGCTTGAGCTCCTACGAGCAGTACTTC	CASSLGTGGLSSYEQYF
.	TRBJ2-7	TRBV30	.	TGTGCCTGGAGGGACAGTTCCGAGCAGTACTTC	CAWRDSSEQYF
.	TRBJ2-2	TRBV11-2	.	TGTGCCAGCAGCTCATGGACAGACACCGGGGAGCTGTTTTTT	CASSSWTDTGELFF
.	TRBJ2-7	TRBV4-3	.	TGCGCCAGCAGCCAAGGACAATCCCGGAACGAGCAGTACTTC	CASSQGQSRNEQYF
.	TRBJ2-1	TRBV6-2/TRBV6-3	once	TGTGCCAGCTACGATGAGAGTGAGCAGTTCTTC	CASYDESEQFF
.	TRBJ2-1	TRBV7-2	.	TGTGCCAGCAGCCACCCCCCATGGGGCAATGAGCAGTTCTTC	CASSHPPWGNEQFF